This T cell receptor beta chain is from a study of T cells in Graves' hyperthyroidism and ophthalmopathy. Study-wide background: Any treatment followed the collection of peripheral blood at initial diagnosis.

Amplification of TCR beta CDR3 regions used RNA as the template. The HTBI primer set served for first-round RT-PCR of the TCR CDR3. TCRdb reanalysed the multiplex PCR reads using MiXCR and keeps one entry per CDR3 protein. Counted here are about 410,000 distinct CDR3 sequences, roughly 14% occurring once; the ten biggest clones make up roughly 13%. Germline V gene lookup returns CDR1 SGHRS and CDR2 YFSETQ. Trimming took 3 bases from V and 3 from J, leaving 9 bases between them. The CDR3 totals 13 residues. Criteria for exclusion of patients were uncontrolled infection, other autoimmune disease, pregnancy or lactation. Many counts were recorded for this clonotype.

The gene calls are TRBV5-1 and TRBJ1-2, with D possibly being TRBD1 (6 bases). Sequenced sample: blood. The receptor was isolated from a man aged 18 to 30 with Graves' ophthalmopathy. The CDR3 loop is CASSSDRYYGYTF. The DNA of the CDR3 is TGCGCCAGCAGCTCGGACAGATACTATGGCTACACCTTC.